The rows below give T cell receptor beta chains drawn from one sample of a study of patients and donors after allogeneic stem cell transplantation. One entry per CDR3 protein, called by TCRdb with MiXCR from the RT-PCR reads. The repertoire holds 400,000 to 450,000 distinct CDR3 sequences, with roughly 17% as singletons. The sample was blood, either unsorted or a sorted T cell fraction (not recorded which). The receptors were gathered from a human donor who was either an allogeneic HSCT recipient or a stem cell or donor lymphocyte infusion donor (not recorded which). It is not recorded whose cells these are; they may come from a transplant donor. The CDR3 runs from the conserved cysteine through the conserved F or W. The D gene is left open where the match is weak. Clone size, where shown, is once, few, many, or a class for clones that have expanded.

D: -
size: once
J: TRBJ1-2
V: TRBV24-1
DNA: TGTGCCACCAGTGATTTGCATCGGCAGGTAAATGGCTACACCTTC
CDR3: CATSDLHRQVNGYTF

D: -
size: -
J: TRBJ2-1
V: TRBV11-2
DNA: TGTGCCAGCAGCTTAGTCAGGATAAATGAGCAGTTCTTC
CDR3: CASSLVRINEQFF

D: -
size: once
J: TRBJ2-5
V: TRBV24-1
DNA: TGTGCCACCAGTGATCTTAAGGAAGAGACCCAGTACTTC
CDR3: CATSDLKEETQYF

D: TRBD1
size: -
J: TRBJ1-2
V: TRBV9
DNA: TGTGCCAGCAGCGCGAATCAGGGGGCTAATGGCTACACCTTC
CDR3: CASSANQGANGYTF

D: -
size: -
J: TRBJ2-7
V: TRBV13
DNA: TGTGCCAGCAGCTTAGTACAGGGAAATCAATACGAGCAGTACTTC
CDR3: CASSLVQGNQYEQYF

D: -
size: -
J: TRBJ1-6
V: TRBV3-1
DNA: TGTGCCAGCAGCCAAGATGAGGGATTCTCATCCCTCCACTTT
CDR3: CASSQDEGFSSLHF

D: -
size: -
J: TRBJ2-7
V: TRBV7-2
DNA: TGTGCCAGCAGCCCCGAAGACCTCAGGTACGAGCAGTACTTC
CDR3: CASSPEDLRYEQYF

D: -
size: -
J: TRBJ2-4
V: TRBV5-1
DNA: TGCGCCAGCAGCTTGGCCTTTAGGGGGGGGCAAGACATTCAGTACTTC
CDR3: CASSLAFRGGQDIQYF

D: TRBD2
size: -
J: TRBJ2-7
V: TRBV30
DNA: TGTGCCTGGAGACGGGAGGACGAGCAGTACTTC
CDR3: CAWRREDEQYF

D: -
size: many
J: TRBJ1-1
V: TRBV7-8
DNA: TGTGCCAGCAGCTTAGAAATTTGGCTGAACACTGAAGCTTTCTTT
CDR3: CASSLEIWLNTEAFF

D: -
size: -
J: TRBJ1-4
V: TRBV29-1
DNA: TGCAGCGTCTCCAATTACCCAACTAATGAAAAACTGTTTTTT
CDR3: CSVSNYPTNEKLFF

D: -
size: -
J: TRBJ1-1
V: TRBV14
DNA: TGTGCCAGCAGCCAAGTTCAAACTGAAGCTTTCTTT
CDR3: CASSQVQTEAFF

D: TRBD1
size: few
J: TRBJ1-5
V: TRBV6-2/TRBV6-3
DNA: TGTGCCAGCGGTAGGGACAGCCTCGATGGCAATCAGCCCCAGCATTTT
CDR3: CASGRDSLDGNQPQHF

D: -
size: -
J: TRBJ2-5
V: TRBV7-9
DNA: TGTGCCAGCAGCTTAGTCCCCCGACGGACGGACGAAGAGACCCAGTACTTC
CDR3: CASSLVPRRTDEETQYF

D: TRBD2
size: few
J: TRBJ2-3
V: TRBV11-2
DNA: TGTGCCAGCAGCAAGGGACTAGCAGATACGCAGTATTTT
CDR3: CASSKGLADTQYF

D: -
size: few
J: TRBJ2-4
V: TRBV10-3
DNA: TGTGCCATCAGTGAGTCGCGTGGGGGAAGGAGCATTCAGTACTTC
CDR3: CAISESRGGRSIQYF

D: -
size: once
J: TRBJ2-5
V: TRBV9
DNA: TGTGCCAGCAGCGTAGATCCCGGGGGCCTGTTACAAGAGACCCAGTACTTC
CDR3: CASSVDPGGLLQETQYF

D: -
size: -
J: TRBJ2-5
V: TRBV14
DNA: TGTGCCAGCAGCCCCGATGGAGGGGCGATCCAAGAGACCCAGTACTTC
CDR3: CASSPDGGAIQETQYF

D: TRBD2
size: few
J: TRBJ2-1
V: TRBV18
DNA: TGTGCCAGCTCACCCGGACTAGCGGGAAATAGGAATGAGCAGTTCTTC
CDR3: CASSPGLAGNRNEQFF

D: TRBD2
size: few
J: TRBJ2-3
V: TRBV12-3/TRBV12-4
DNA: TGTGCCAGCAGTTTACGCGGGGGGCCCGGGGTGGATACGCAGTATTTT
CDR3: CASSLRGGPGVDTQYF

D: TRBD2
size: few
J: TRBJ2-2
V: TRBV3-1
DNA: TGTGCCAGCAGCCAACCCAACTTAGCGGGAGCATCCGGGGAGCTGTTTTTT
CDR3: CASSQPNLAGASGELFF

D: -
size: few
J: TRBJ2-5
V: TRBV12-3/TRBV12-4
DNA: TGTGCCAGCAGTTTGGGACGGTGGGATCAAGAGACCCAGTACTTC
CDR3: CASSLGRWDQETQYF

D: TRBD2
size: -
J: TRBJ2-7
V: TRBV7-9
DNA: TGTGCCAGCAGCCCGGTACTAGCGGGGGAGCAGTACTTC
CDR3: CASSPVLAGEQYF

D: -
size: few
J: TRBJ2-7
V: TRBV7-9
DNA: TGTGCCAGCAGCCGGGCCACCTACGAGCAGTACTTC
CDR3: CASSRATYEQYF

D: -
size: -
J: TRBJ1-1
V: TRBV29-1
DNA: TGCAGCGTTGAACCCAGGATGAACACTGAAGCTTTCTTT
CDR3: CSVEPRMNTEAFF

D: TRBD2
size: -
J: TRBJ2-3
V: TRBV6-2/TRBV6-3
DNA: TGTGCCAGCAGTTCCATACCCCTGGCGGGGGGCATTGCAGATACGCAGTATTTT
CDR3: CASSSIPLAGGIADTQYF

D: -
size: few
J: TRBJ2-7
V: TRBV4-3
DNA: TGCGCCAGCAGCCAAGATCCCCCCAGCGGGTTTTCCTACGAGCAGTACTTC
CDR3: CASSQDPPSGFSYEQYF

D: -
size: -
J: TRBJ2-6
V: TRBV20-1
DNA: TGCAGTGCTAGAGAGATAGGGCTACTACTCTCTGGGGCCAACGTCCTGACTTTC
CDR3: CSAREIGLLLSGANVLTF

D: -
size: many
J: TRBJ2-6
V: TRBV7-3
DNA: TGTGCCAGCAGTACGTCTGGGGCCAACGTCCTGACTTTC
CDR3: CASSTSGANVLTF

D: -
size: -
J: TRBJ1-1
V: TRBV6-2/TRBV6-3
DNA: TGTGCCAGCAGTATATCGGGGGCGCGGACTGAAGCTTTCTTT
CDR3: CASSISGARTEAFF

D: -
size: -
J: TRBJ2-7
V: TRBV18
DNA: TGTGCCAGCTCACCGTGGGACGGCTCCTACGAGCAGTACTTC
CDR3: CASSPWDGSYEQYF

D: -
size: few
J: TRBJ2-4
V: TRBV5-1
DNA: TGCGCCAGCAGCTTGGGGTCATCCCCAAACATTCAGTACTTC
CDR3: CASSLGSSPNIQYF

D: -
size: few
J: TRBJ2-2
V: TRBV5-6
DNA: TGTGCCAGCAGCCCCTCGTTCGACGGGGAGCTGTTTTTT
CDR3: CASSPSFDGELFF